One and the same sample provided the 32 T cell receptor beta chains below, sequenced in a study of blood T cell repertoires in COVID-19. Repertoires were generated with immunoSEQ multiplex PCR, while TCRdb's copy carries only in-frame clones and drops some. The table includes about 230,000 clones, around 80% detected once. Specimen: peripheral blood. The source is a middle-aged woman who had recovered from COVID-19.

V is TRBV2 and J is TRBJ1-6, with D maybe TRBD1 (5 bases). Deletions cut 3 bases from V and 14 bases from J, with 17 bases between. This CDR3 has 14 residues. Germline-derived CDR1 and CDR2 are SNHLY and FYNNEI. The CDR3, as DNA: TGTGCCAGCAGTGACCCCAGGGTGGGCTTCACCCTCCACTTT. Its protein product is CASSDPRVGFTLHF.

The rearrangement links TRBV7-9 to TRBJ2-1; D perhaps matches TRBD2 (6 bases). Germline V gene lookup returns CDR1 SEHNR and CDR2 FQNEAQ (reference sequence). V dropped 3 bases and J dropped 7 bases, with 16 bases sitting between them. This CDR3 is built from 15 residues. This CDR3 reads CASSFPGSRYNEQFF. The CDR3 DNA reads as TGTGCCAGCAGCTTCCCCGGGAGCAGGTATAATGAGCAGTTCTTC.

CDR3 residues: CSVRTGGSPLHF. The DNA for the CDR3 is TGCAGCGTCCGGACAGGGGGTTCACCCCTCCACTTT. The chain is built from TRBV29-1 and TRBJ1-6, with 10 nucleotides matching TRBD1. The junction had 2 bases not matched to a gene; V was cut back by 6 bases and J by 9 bases. The CDR3 totals 12 residues. Germline V CDR1 and CDR2: SQVTM, ANQGSEA.

The gene calls are TRBV15 and TRBJ2-3, with 16 bases lining up with TRBD2. This CDR3 spans 18 amino acids. Germline V CDR1 and CDR2: LNHNV, YYDKDF (reference sequence). J gave up 7 bases and V 3 bases, and 10 bases lay outside the gene matches. CDR3: CATSSRGGTSGGAYTQYF. The CDR3 DNA is TGTGCCACCAGCAGTAGGGGTGGGACTAGCGGGGGGGCATATACGCAGTATTTT.

The chain couples TRBV12-3 or TRBV12-4 to TRBJ2-5, with TRBD1 matching over 7 bases. The CDR3 sequence is 13 residues long. J gave up 4 bases and V 6 bases, and 5 bases lay outside the gene matches. The CDR3 region has the DNA TGTGCCAGCAGCACACAGGGGACAGAGACCCAGTACTTC. Its protein is CASSTQGTETQYF.

The table lists this clone with a few counts. The chain recombines TRBV2 with TRBJ1-1; the match to TRBD1 covers 9 bases. With 7 bases clipped from V and 0 bases from J, the junction kept 3 bases outside the gene matches. The CDR3 is made up of 14 amino acids. The germline V gene encodes CDR1 SNHLY and CDR2 FYNNEI. CDR3 sequence: CASTGTGMNTEAFF. The CDR3 bases are TGTGCCAGCACCGGGACAGGGATGAACACTGAAGCTTTCTTT.

This chain uses TRBV27 with TRBJ1-2, with 11 bases matching TRBD1. Germline loops: CDR1 MNHEY, CDR2 SMNVEV (reference sequence). The CDR3 has 15 residues. The trim removed 5 bases at V and 11 bases at J, leaving 13 bases unmatched. CDR3: CASSPLDRGLLWYTF. Written as DNA, the CDR3 is TGTGCCAGCAGTCCCCTGGACAGGGGGCTCCTGTGGTACACCTTC.

The V call is TRBV6-5, the J call TRBJ2-7, with 7 bases fitting TRBD1. The germline V gene encodes CDR1 MNHEY and CDR2 SVGAGI. The CDR3 is made up of 14 amino acids. The ends lost 6 bases at V and 2 bases at J; junction bases unmatched: 7. The CDR3 protein is CASRIDRAAYEQYF. The CDR3 nucleotides are TGTGCCAGCAGAATTGACAGGGCTGCCTACGAGCAGTACTTC.

This chain connects TRBV29-1 to TRBJ2-6; D is undetermined. The V end was cut by 5 bases, the J end by 4 bases, with 12 bases between. There are 14 residues in the CDR3. The germline V gene has CDR1 SQVTM and CDR2 ANQGSEA. CDR3 bases: TGCAGCGTTTATTCGGCGGCCGGGGCCAACGTCCTGACTTTC. Its translation is CSVYSAAGANVLTF. Based on the CDR3 plus reference TRBV29-1 and TRBJ2-6, the full variable domain is SAVISQKPSRDICQRGTSLTIQCQVDSQVTMMFWYRQQPGQSLTLIATANQGSEATYESGFVIDKFPISRPNLTFSTLTVSNMSPEDSSIYLCSVYSAAGANVLTFGAGSRLTVL.

The rearrangement uses TRBV6-5 and TRBJ1-2, with 10 positions matching TRBD1. Losses at the gene ends were 0 bases for V and 3 bases for J; bases not matched to a gene: 4. Per the germline V gene, CDR1 is MNHEY and CDR2 is SVGAGI. The CDR3 runs to 16 residues. The CDR3 nucleotides are TGTGCCAGCAGTTACTCGAGACAGGGGGCCGACTATGGCTACACCTTC. Protein: CASSYSRQGADYGYTF.

The CDR3 DNA sequence: TGTGCCAGCAGCTTAGGGGGGGGAGTTTTTGGGACCCAGTACTTC. Protein product: CASSLGGGVFGTQYF. The chain uses TRBV11-2 and TRBJ2-5, with TRBD2 matching 7 bases. The germline gives CDR1 SGHAT, CDR2 FQNNGV. J gave up 7 bases and V 1 base, and 9 bases lay outside the gene matches. The CDR3 totals 15 residues. Combining the CDR3 with reference TRBV11-2 and TRBJ2-5 gives the whole variable domain EAGVAQSPRYKIIEKRQSVAFWCNPISGHATLYWYQQILGQGPKLLIQFQNNGVVDDSQLPKDRFSAERLKGVDSTLKIQPAKLEDSAVYLCASSLGGGVFGTQYFGPGTRLLVL.

The CDR3 region has the DNA TGCGCCAGCAGTCATAGCGGGGGCGCCTACGAGCAGTACTTC. Translating gives CASSHSGGAYEQYF. This chain connects TRBV4-1 to TRBJ2-7; TRBD2 matches at 9 bases. J gave up 2 bases and V 6 bases, and 5 bases lay outside the gene matches. There are 14 residues in the CDR3. Germline V lookup: CDR1 MGHRA, CDR2 YSYEKL.

The chain combines TRBV5-4 with TRBJ1-2; tentatively, D is TRBD1 (5 bases). The V gene's germline CDR1 is SGHNT and CDR2 YYREEE (reference sequence). Trimming removed 6 bases from V and 4 bases from J, with 13 bases in between. CDR3 length: 13 residues. The CDR3 bases are TGTGCCAGCAAACTTGGGGGGAGCTATGGCTACACCTTC. It yields the protein CASKLGGSYGYTF.

This clone was detected a few times. The chain couples TRBV13 to TRBJ1-2; D unresolved. The germline V and J ends were trimmed by 1 base and 4 bases, with 7 bases remaining between them. This CDR3 has 13 amino acids. Germline V gene lookup returns CDR1 PRHDT and CDR2 FYEKMQ (reference sequence). The CDR3 spells CASSLAVFYGYTF. The CDR3 nucleotides are TGTGCCAGCAGCTTAGCAGTTTTCTATGGCTACACCTTC.

The chain has TRBV24-1 and TRBJ2-2; 8 bases map to TRBD2. V was pared by 10 bases and J by 3 bases, with 9 bases of the junction left unmatched. The germline gives CDR1 KGHDR, CDR2 SFDVKD. The CDR3 contains 15 residues. CDR3 DNA sequence: TGTGCCACGAGCCCGGGGGGGCCGGACACCGGGGAGCTGTTTTTT. This codes for CATSPGGPDTGELFF.

The chain combines TRBV6-2 or TRBV6-3 with TRBJ2-2; 7 bases line up with TRBD1. The CDR3 is 17 amino acids. V was clipped by 7 bases and J by 6 bases; unmatched bases: 17. Germline CDR1 MNHEY, CDR2 SVGEGT. CDR3 bases: TGTGCCAGCAACCCCCTGACAGGGTTCGGCGTGTCCGGGGAGCTGTTTTTT. This encodes CASNPLTGFGVSGELFF.

The V call is TRBV10-3, the J call TRBJ1-5; no clear D gene. Trimming took off 0 bases at V and 9 bases at J, with 15 bases between the two ends. Germline V CDR1 and CDR2: ENHRY, SYGVKD. This CDR3 region has 15 residues. In DNA, the CDR3 is TGTGCCATCAGTGAGTCCTTGACTCCCCGATGGCCCCAGCATTTT. This sequence encodes CAISESLTPRWPQHF.

The rearrangement uses TRBV5-4 and TRBJ2-7; 9 bases match TRBD1. Germline V gives CDR1 SGHNT, CDR2 YYREEE (reference sequence). Trimming at V came to 9 bases and at J to 4 bases, leaving 20 bases not matched to a gene. This CDR3 has 17 amino acids. As DNA, the CDR3 is TGTGCCACCATTCGCTATACCGGGACAGGGACCTCGTACGAGCAGTACTTC. It is translated as CATIRYTGTGTSYEQYF.

This clone came up a few times. This chain links TRBV5-1 with TRBJ2-1, with 10 nucleotides matching TRBD1. The CDR3 covers 14 residues. After removal of 2 bases from V and 6 bases from J, the junction contained 2 bases not matched to a gene. Looked up from germline, CDR1 is SGHRS and CDR2 is YFSETQ. CDR3 sequence: CASSFRTGGNEQFF. The CDR3 DNA is TGCGCCAGCAGCTTTAGGACAGGGGGCAATGAGCAGTTCTTC.

The chain recombines TRBV7-8 with TRBJ2-1, with 10 bases aligning to TRBD2. Trimming at V came to 5 bases and at J to 4 bases, leaving 5 bases not matched to a gene. Germline assignment: CDR1 SGHVS and CDR2 FQNEAQ. This CDR3 contains 15 residues. The CDR3 region is CASSPSSGGYNEQFF. CDR3 sequence (DNA): TGTGCCAGCAGCCCATCTAGCGGGGGTTACAATGAGCAGTTCTTC.

This chain joins TRBV12-5 and TRBJ2-3; TRBD2 matches at 10 bases. V was clipped by 6 bases and J by 6 bases; unmatched bases: 9. Germline CDR1 LGHNT, CDR2 FRNRAP. The CDR3 extends over 15 amino acids. The CDR3 region has the DNA TGTGCTAGTGGCCTCGGACTAGCGGTATCCGATACGCAGTATTTT. Its translation: CASGLGLAVSDTQYF.

This clone was seen repeatedly, ten times or more. V and J are TRBV11-3 and TRBJ1-3; tentatively, D is TRBD1 (5 bases). Trimming took 5 bases from V and 0 from J, leaving 11 bases between them. Germline V gene data show CDR1 as SGHNT and CDR2 as YENEEA. The CDR3 has 15 amino acids. CDR3 nucleotide sequence: TGTGCCAGCAGCCCCGACAGTTTCTCTGGAAACACCATATATTTT. Protein product: CASSPDSFSGNTIYF.

This clone has just a few counts. The chain has TRBV7-9 and TRBJ2-7, with D perhaps matching TRBD2 (6 bases). The CDR3 is made up of 13 amino acids. Germline values: CDR1 SEHNR, CDR2 FQNEAQ (reference sequence). V shed 5 bases and J shed 5 bases, with 13 bases lying between them. CDR3: CASSPGGEDEQYF. The CDR3 DNA is TGTGCCAGCAGCCCCGGGGGTGAAGACGAGCAGTACTTC.

The J gene is TRBJ2-3, the V gene TRBV4-1; D is unclear. The CDR3 runs to 16 residues. CDR1 and CDR2 (germline): MGHRA, YSYEKL. V was cut by 0 bases and J by 4 bases, with 14 bases left in between. CDR3 sequence reads: CASSQEVFAEADTQYF. CDR3 coding DNA: TGCGCCAGCAGCCAAGAAGTGTTTGCTGAGGCAGATACGCAGTATTTT.

The rearrangement uses TRBV18 and TRBJ1-5, with 7 bases that match TRBD1. This CDR3 spans 17 amino acids. Germline V gene data show CDR1 as KGHSH and CDR2 as LQKENI. J lost 0 bases, V lost 6 bases, and 11 bases had no gene match. The CDR3 bases are TGTGCCAGCTCGCCCTTCGCGGGACAGACTAGCAATCAGCCCCAGCATTTT. Translating gives CASSPFAGQTSNQPQHF.

The chain couples TRBV19 to TRBJ1-5; D may be TRBD1 (5 bases). Germline V gene lookup returns CDR1 LNHDA and CDR2 SQIVND (reference sequence). The CDR3 sequence is 17 residues long. Trimming took off 6 bases at V and 4 bases at J, with 22 bases between the two ends. The chain's CDR3 is CASSPKGSGWVNQPQHF. CDR3 in DNA: TGTGCCAGTAGCCCCAAAGGGTCAGGGTGGGTTAATCAGCCCCAGCATTTT.

The CDR3 protein is CASGGQGRGCFISGNTIYF. CDR3 bases: TGTGCCAGCGGGGGGCAGGGCAGGGGGTGCTTTATCTCTGGAAACACCATATATTTT. This rearrangement joins TRBV6-4 to TRBJ1-3; TRBD1 aligns across 7 bases. The CDR3 has 19 residues. Losses at the gene ends were 8 bases for V and 0 bases for J; bases not matched to a gene: 19. The germline gives CDR1 MRHNA, CDR2 SNTAGT.

The rearrangement joins TRBV11-2 to TRBJ1-2; D gene uncertain. This CDR3 region has 14 residues. Germline CDR1 SGHAT, CDR2 FQNNGV. The V and J ends lost 1 base and 8 bases respectively, with 14 bases between them. The CDR3 loop reads CASSLAAGRRGYTF. Written as DNA, the CDR3 is TGTGCCAGCAGCTTAGCGGCCGGCCGGAGGGGCTACACCTTC.

V is TRBV5-1 and J is TRBJ2-6; a weak D match, TRBD1 (5 bases). The CDR3 is made up of 16 amino acids. Germline V lookup: CDR1 SGHRS, CDR2 YFSETQ. V was shortened by 7 bases and J by 8 bases, with 22 bases between the two germline ends. CDR3 sequence reads: CASRDSQDTTSNVLTF. The CDR3 DNA reads as TGCGCCAGCCGCGACAGTCAAGACACAACCTCCAACGTCCTGACTTTC.

This sequence joins TRBV6-2 or TRBV6-3 and TRBJ1-5; 10 bases are a match to TRBD1. With V trimmed by 4 bases and J by 7 bases, 10 bases remained unmatched. The CDR3 is made up of 16 amino acids. From germline, CDR1 is MNHEY and CDR2 SVGEGT. The CDR3 spells CASSSETGGFGQPQHF. For the CDR3, the DNA is TGTGCCAGCAGTTCCGAGACAGGGGGCTTTGGGCAGCCCCAGCATTTT.

This clone has only one observation. V and J are TRBV2 and TRBJ2-7; the match to TRBD1 covers 10 bases. Germline CDR1 is SNHLY and CDR2 is FYNNEI. J gave up 3 bases and V 4 bases, and 3 bases lay outside the gene matches. The CDR3 has 14 amino acids. The chain's CDR3 is CASSVGTGDYEQYF. The CDR3 bases are TGTGCCAGCAGTGTAGGGACAGGGGACTACGAGCAGTACTTC.

This chain connects TRBV19 to TRBJ1-2, with D possibly being TRBD1 (6 bases). There are 15 residues in the CDR3. V was pared by 5 bases and J by 7 bases, with 20 bases between. The germline V gene has CDR1 LNHDA and CDR2 SQIVND (reference sequence). CDR3 coding DNA: TGTGCCAGTAGTTACGTTGGGGGCTCCTCTGCTGGCTACACCTTC. Its translation is CASSYVGGSSAGYTF.